The source of this TCR beta chain is a study of post-analysis software for immune sequencing data. Study findings and constraints: There were about 5 TRBV segments more frequent in patients than controls, and TRBV5-6, TRBV5-1 and TRBV20-1 were among them.

Sequencing libraries made from TCR beta cDNA carried unique molecular identifiers. Each CDR3 protein gets one entry after TCRdb re-called the PCR reads with MiXCR. The sample yields about 820,000 distinct CDR3 sequences, roughly 50% seen once. This clonotype was recorded a few times. What it binds is not known. The CDR3 extends over 13 amino acids. Germline values: CDR1 SGHAT, CDR2 FQNNGV. Trimming cost V 3 bases and J 5 bases, with 10 bases left between them. Sequenced input: blood. V gene TRBV11-2 combines with J gene TRBJ1-2; no reliable D call. The source is a girl aged 10 to 17 with multiple sclerosis. Written as DNA, the CDR3 is TGTGCCAGCAGCTTGGGTAGGCCTTATGGCTACACCTTC. This sequence encodes CASSLGRPYGYTF.